A single T cell receptor (beta chain) is shown here with its context. Its antigen is not known. With 60 Vbeta and 13 Jbeta primers, the PCR was carried out. The table came from immunoSEQ multiplex PCR; TCRdb's copy has only in-frame clones and leaves some out. This sample's table has more than 45,000 clones. The data derive from a study of cytomegalovirus exposure and HLA in healthy donors. At the level of the study: Of around 400 genotyped donors, 81% grouped in the Caucasian-associated ancestry cluster.

Broader study findings: A later analysis linked a missense variant in DCLRE1C to the trimming of TCR beta V and J genes. HLA restriction was apparent for most CMV-associated TCR beta chains in a later analysis. Many donors shared some public TCRs, even though most TCR sequences were rare.

The sequenced sample consisted of PBMCs. The source of this sequence is a woman in her twenties or thirties in good health and CMV-seropositive.

CDR3 sequence reads: CASSQRGAYEQYF. CDR3 nucleotides: TGTGCCAGCAGCCAACGGGGGGCGTACGAGCAGTACTTC. The genes are TRBV4-2 and TRBJ2-7; TRBD2 is a possible D gene (7 bases). Germline V CDR1 and CDR2: LGHNA, YNFKEQ. CDR3 size: 13 residues. V was clipped by 2 bases and J by 4 bases, with 9 bases between them.